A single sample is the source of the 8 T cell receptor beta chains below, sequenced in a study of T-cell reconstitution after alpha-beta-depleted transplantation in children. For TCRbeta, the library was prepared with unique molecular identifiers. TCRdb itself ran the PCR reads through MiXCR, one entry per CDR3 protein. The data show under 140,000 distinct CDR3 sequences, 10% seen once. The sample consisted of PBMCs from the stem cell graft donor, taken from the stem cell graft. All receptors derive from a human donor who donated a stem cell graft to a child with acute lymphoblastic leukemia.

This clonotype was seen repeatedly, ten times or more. The CDR3 nucleotides are TGCGCCAGCAGCCCGGGGACAGTGATTCCGCCCCAGCATTTT. Residues: CASSPGTVIPPQHF. The J gene is TRBJ1-5, the V gene TRBV5-1; TRBD1 matches 7 bases. CDR1 is SGHRS and CDR2 is YFSETQ in the germline V gene. This CDR3 is built from 14 residues. The J segment lost 9 bases and the V segment lost 4 bases, leaving 10 bases of the junction unmatched.

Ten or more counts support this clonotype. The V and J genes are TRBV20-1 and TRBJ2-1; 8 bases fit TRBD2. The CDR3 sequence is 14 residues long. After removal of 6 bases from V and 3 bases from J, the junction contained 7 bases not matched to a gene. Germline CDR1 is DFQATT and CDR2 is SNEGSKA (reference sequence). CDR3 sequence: CSAPRGAGYNEQFF. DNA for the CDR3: TGCAGTGCGCCGCGGGGGGCGGGCTACAATGAGCAGTTCTTC.

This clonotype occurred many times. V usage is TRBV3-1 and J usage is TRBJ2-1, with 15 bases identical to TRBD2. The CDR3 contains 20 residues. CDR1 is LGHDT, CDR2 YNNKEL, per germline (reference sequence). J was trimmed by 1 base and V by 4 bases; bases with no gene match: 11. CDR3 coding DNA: TGTGCCAGCAGCCTTCGGACTAGCGGGGGGGCTGAACGATCCTACAATGAGCAGTTCTTC. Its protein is CASSLRTSGGAERSYNEQFF.

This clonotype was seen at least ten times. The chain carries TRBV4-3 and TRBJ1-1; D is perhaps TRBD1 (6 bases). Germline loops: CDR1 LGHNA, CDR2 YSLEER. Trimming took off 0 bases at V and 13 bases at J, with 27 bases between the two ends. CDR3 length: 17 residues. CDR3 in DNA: TGCGCCAGCAGCCAAGATTATGGGAGCAGGGGACATGGTGGTGGTTTCTTT. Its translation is CASSQDYGSRGHGGGFF.

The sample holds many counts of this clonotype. CDR3 DNA: TGTGCCAGCAGCGACTACGGGGGGGGTACCGGGGAGCTGTTTTTT. The encoded protein is CASSDYGGGTGELFF. The chain carries TRBV9 and TRBJ2-2; TRBD2 agrees at 8 bases. V dropped 3 bases and J dropped 5; count of bases not matched to a gene: 6. The germline V gene encodes CDR1 SGDLS and CDR2 YYNGEE. The CDR3 sequence is 15 residues long.

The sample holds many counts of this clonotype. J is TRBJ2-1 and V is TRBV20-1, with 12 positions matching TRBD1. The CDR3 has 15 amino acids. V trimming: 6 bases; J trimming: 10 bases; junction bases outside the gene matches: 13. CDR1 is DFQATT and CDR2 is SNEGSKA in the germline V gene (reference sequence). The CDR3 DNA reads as TGCAGTGCCCCTCACCCGGGACAGGGGGCCTGGGAGCAGTTCTTC. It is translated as CSAPHPGQGAWEQFF.

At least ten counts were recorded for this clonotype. In nucleotides, the CDR3 is TGTGCCAGCACCTCGGGTCCCGAGCGGGCTGAAGCTTTCTTT. This codes for CASTSGPERAEAFF. The V and J genes are TRBV7-8 and TRBJ1-1; D remains ambiguous. CDR1 is SGHVS, CDR2 FQNEAQ, per germline. The CDR3 is 14 residues long. Trimming removed 7 bases at V and 6 bases at J, with 18 bases between. Full variable domain (remainder filled in from reference TRBV7-8 and TRBJ1-1): GAGVSQSPRYKVAKRGQDVALRCDPISGHVSLFWYQQALGQGPEFLTYFQNEAQLDKSGLPSDRFFAERPEGSVSTLKIQRTQQEDSAVYLCASTSGPERAEAFFGQGTRLTVV.

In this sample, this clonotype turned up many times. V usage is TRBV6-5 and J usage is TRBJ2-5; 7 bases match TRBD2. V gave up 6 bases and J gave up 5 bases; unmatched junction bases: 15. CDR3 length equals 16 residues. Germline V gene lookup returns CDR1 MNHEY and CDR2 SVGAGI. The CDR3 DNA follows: TGTGCCAGCAGACCGACCGGACGGGAGGTAACGGAGACCCAGTACTTC. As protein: CASRPTGREVTETQYF.